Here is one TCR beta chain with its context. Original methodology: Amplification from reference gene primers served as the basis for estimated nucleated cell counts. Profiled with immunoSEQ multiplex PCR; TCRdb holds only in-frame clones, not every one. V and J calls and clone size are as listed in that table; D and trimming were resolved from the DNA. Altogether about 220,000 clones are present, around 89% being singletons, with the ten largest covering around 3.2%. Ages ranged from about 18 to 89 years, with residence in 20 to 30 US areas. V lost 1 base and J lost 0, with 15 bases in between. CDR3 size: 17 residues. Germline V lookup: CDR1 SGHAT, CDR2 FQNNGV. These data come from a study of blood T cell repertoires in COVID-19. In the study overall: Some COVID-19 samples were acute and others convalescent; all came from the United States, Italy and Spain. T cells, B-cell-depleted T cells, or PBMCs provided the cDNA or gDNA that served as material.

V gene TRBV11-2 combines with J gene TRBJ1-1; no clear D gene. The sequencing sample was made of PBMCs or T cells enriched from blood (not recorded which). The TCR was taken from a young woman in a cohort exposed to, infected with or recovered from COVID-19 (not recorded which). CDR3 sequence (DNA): TGTGCCAGCAGCTTAGTGCAACCCGGGGTCATGAACACTGAAGCTTTCTTT. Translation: CASSLVQPGVMNTEAFF.